The 2 T cell receptor beta chains given below trace back to one sample, sequenced in a study of T cells in Graves' hyperthyroidism and ophthalmopathy. Amplification yielded TCR beta CDR3 regions, with RNA transcripts as the source. A set of HTBI primers served as the primers for a first-round RT-PCR of the TCR CDR3. One entry per CDR3 protein, called by TCRdb with MiXCR from the multiplex PCR reads. The repertoire includes some 420,000 distinct CDR3 sequences, approximately 14% of them detected once, and around 5.3% sits in the top ten. Material for sequencing was blood. The receptors come from a woman between 18 and 30 years old with Graves' hyperthyroidism.

The sample holds many counts of this clonotype. V is TRBV2 and J is TRBJ1-2; tentative D call: TRBD1 (6 bases). V lost 6 bases, J lost 0 bases, and 14 bases lay in between. In germline, CDR1 is SNHLY, CDR2 FYNNEI. The CDR3 consists of 15 residues. CDR3 sequence (DNA): TGTGCCAGCAGCGAGCCGACAGGAACTAACTATGGCTACACCTTC. Translation: CASSEPTGTNYGYTF.

This clonotype has a handful of counts. The chain recombines TRBV19 with TRBJ2-3; TRBD2 agrees at 14 bases. CDR1 LNHDA and CDR2 SQIVND come from the germline V gene (reference sequence). V trimming: 3 bases; J trimming: 4 bases; junction bases outside the gene matches: 9. The CDR3 is 18 amino acids. The CDR3 is CASSIKAGLAGVADTQYF. The CDR3 DNA is TGTGCCAGTAGTATCAAAGCGGGACTAGCGGGAGTGGCAGATACGCAGTATTTT.